These 20 T cell receptor beta chains came from one sample sequenced in a study of shared clonotypes between healthy human individuals (dated by TCRdb to the early 2020s). CD8 naive samples consisted of CD45RO-negative cells that were positively selected for CCR7, yielding a CD45RA+CCR7+ population without TemRA cells. Library method: the immunoSEQ multiplex PCR assay. The clones in this table, taken by TCRdb from immuneACCESS, are in-frame only. Not every clone is retained; where verified, under half of the shortfall comes from an unresolved V gene, and the cause of the rest is unknown. This sample has more than 2 million clones in its table, and just over 90% of those were observed once. The leading ten clones occupy 1.5% to 2% of the sample. Sequencing was done on a sample of naive CD8+ T cells from PBMCs. The cell subset or site label corresponds to: CD45RA+CCR7+. These receptors originate from a man younger than 35 in good health. Some clones in this sample may be carry-over from other donors' samples.

The chain has TRBV28 and TRBJ2-3; D is uncertain. This CDR3 contains 14 residues. CDR1 and CDR2 from the germline V gene are MDHEN and SYDVKM. Trimming cost V 4 bases and J 2 bases, with 10 bases left between them. The CDR3 protein is CASSWFRATDTQYF. DNA of the CDR3: TGTGCCAGCAGTTGGTTTAGGGCCACAGATACGCAGTATTTT.

This rearrangement joins TRBV28 to TRBJ2-7, with TRBD1 matching 10 bases. Germline loops: CDR1 MDHEN, CDR2 SYDVKM. V lost 6 bases and J lost 3; bases outside the gene matches: 5. CDR3 size: 14 residues. The CDR3 DNA sequence: TGTGCCAGCAGAGAGACAGGGGGCATCTACGAGCAGTACTTC. Encoded protein: CASRETGGIYEQYF.

The rearrangement uses TRBV5-4 and TRBJ1-3; 8 bases map to TRBD1. The CDR3 runs 18 residues. Germline lookup yields CDR1 SGHNT and CDR2 YYREEE (reference sequence). The junction had 12 bases not matched to a gene; V was cut back by 3 bases and J by 1 base. This CDR3 is CASSSGTGLVGSGNTIYF. In DNA, the CDR3 is TGTGCCAGCAGCTCGGGGACAGGTTTAGTAGGATCTGGAAACACCATATATTTT. Drawing the rest from reference TRBV5-4 and TRBJ1-3, the complete variable domain is ETGVTQSPTHLIKTRGQQVTLRCSSQSGHNTVSWYQQALGQGPQFIFQYYREEENGRGNFPPRFSGLQFPNYSSELNVNALELDDSALYLCASSSGTGLVGSGNTIYFGEGSWLTVV.

The CDR3 nucleotides read TGTGCCAGAAGCTCCCAACCTAGGACAGGGGGGCAGGAGACCCAGTACTTC. Its protein product is CARSSQPRTGGQETQYF. The chain employs TRBV5-3 and TRBJ2-5; TRBD1 agrees at 10 bases. TRBV5-3 is annotated as an ORF whose role is uncertain. Trimming cost V 3 bases and J 5 bases; bases outside gene matches: 13. This CDR3 contains 17 residues.

The rearrangement links TRBV19 to TRBJ2-1; D not certain. The CDR3 sequence is 15 residues long. Trimming stripped 3 bases from V and 0 bases from J, with 9 bases between. The V gene's germline CDR1 is LNHDA and CDR2 SQIVND (reference sequence). The CDR3 reads CASSMAASSYNEQFF. CDR3 nucleotide sequence: TGTGCCAGTAGTATGGCGGCTAGCTCCTACAATGAGCAGTTCTTC. Full variable domain (outside the CDR3, taken from reference TRBV19 and TRBJ2-1): DGGITQSPKYLFRKEGQNVTLSCEQNLNHDAMYWYRQDPGQGLRLIYYSQIVNDFQKGDIAEGYSVSREKKESFPLTVTSAQKNPTAFYLCASSMAASSYNEQFFGPGTRLTVL.

This sequence joins TRBV7-8 and TRBJ2-7; the D gene is possibly TRBD1 (5 bases). The germline V and J ends were trimmed by 5 bases and 7 bases, with 18 bases remaining between them. Germline lookup yields CDR1 SGHVS and CDR2 FQNEAQ. The CDR3 is 14 amino acids. This CDR3 reads CASSPADRKGEQYF. The DNA of the CDR3 is TGTGCCAGCAGCCCGGCGGATAGAAAGGGGGAGCAGTACTTC.

The chain carries TRBV28 and TRBJ1-3; 7 nucleotides agree with TRBD1. The CDR3 runs to 17 residues. The V gene's germline CDR1 is MDHEN and CDR2 SYDVKM. V gave up 5 bases and J gave up 4 bases; unmatched junction bases: 14. The CDR3 sequence: CASSVDPTGVSGNTIYF. In DNA, the CDR3 is TGTGCCAGCAGTGTGGACCCTACAGGGGTGAGCGGAAACACCATATATTTT.

This clone occurred a few times. The sample has other DNA sequences that encode this CDR3 too. The V gene is TRBV28, the J gene TRBJ2-1; 9 bases are a match to TRBD1. With 3 bases clipped from V and 4 bases from J, the junction kept 1 base outside the gene matches. CDR1 MDHEN and CDR2 SYDVKM come from the germline V gene. CDR3 size: 14 residues. The CDR3, as DNA: TGTGCCAGCAGTTTTGGGACAGGGTACAATGAGCAGTTCTTC. The encoded protein is CASSFGTGYNEQFF.

V and J are TRBV6-6 and TRBJ2-7, with 9 bases matching TRBD2. V gave up 2 bases and J gave up 2 bases; unmatched junction bases: 4. The CDR3 has 15 residues. Germline CDR1 and CDR2: MNHNY and SVGAGI (reference sequence). CDR3 bases: TGTGCCAGCAGTTACGTCCTAGCGGGGACCTACGAGCAGTACTTC. Amino acids: CASSYVLAGTYEQYF.

V gene TRBV19 combines with J gene TRBJ1-2; D is unclear. CDR1 LNHDA and CDR2 SQIVND come from the germline V gene (reference sequence). This CDR3 is 13 amino acids long. V lost 2 bases to trimming and J lost 3 bases, with 7 bases between them. The DNA of the CDR3 is TGTGCCAGTAGTATAAGGACCGACTATGGCTACACCTTC. Protein: CASSIRTDYGYTF. Full variable domain (outside the CDR3, taken from reference TRBV19 and TRBJ1-2): DGGITQSPKYLFRKEGQNVTLSCEQNLNHDAMYWYRQDPGQGLRLIYYSQIVNDFQKGDIAEGYSVSREKKESFPLTVTSAQKNPTAFYLCASSIRTDYGYTFGSGTRLTVV.

V usage is TRBV4-1 and J usage is TRBJ2-1, with 8 bases identical to TRBD2. Trimming took 4 bases from V and 0 from J; bases not matched to a gene: 2. The germline V gene encodes CDR1 MGHRA and CDR2 YSYEKL. The CDR3 is 15 amino acids. The CDR3 nucleotides read TGCGCCAGCAGCCGCGGGGGGCTCTCCTACAATGAGCAGTTCTTC. Residues: CASSRGGLSYNEQFF.

Regarding this clone: The junction departs from the called germline gene at one end, perhaps through a read error. The CDR3 loop is CASSEALQGCLF. The CDR3 DNA reads TGTGCCAGCAGTGAAGCGCTTCAGGGGTGCCTTTTT. This chain joins TRBV2 and TRBJ1-4; tentatively, D is TRBD1 (6 bases). Germline V gene sequence: CDR1 SNHLY, CDR2 FYNNEI. This CDR3 has 12 amino acids.

This chain uses TRBV9 with TRBJ2-2; weak D call: TRBD2 (6 bases). V lost 0 bases and J lost 3, with 9 bases in between. CDR1 and CDR2 (germline): SGDLS, YYNGEE. CDR3 length: 15 amino acids. The chain's CDR3 is CASSVDSGYTGELFF. In nucleotides, the CDR3 is TGTGCCAGCAGCGTAGATAGCGGATACACCGGGGAGCTGTTTTTT.

The chain's CDR3 is CASSDWTGDEQYF. In DNA form, the CDR3 reads TGTGCCAGCAGTGATTGGACAGGGGACGAGCAGTACTTC. This chain uses TRBV2 with TRBJ2-7; TRBD1 aligns across 9 bases. Germline values: CDR1 SNHLY, CDR2 FYNNEI. The CDR3 has 13 amino acids. The J segment lost 5 bases and the V segment lost 3 bases, leaving 2 bases of the junction unmatched.

The chain links TRBV5-1 to TRBJ1-2; 8 nucleotides match TRBD1. The CDR3 covers 15 residues. CDR1 is SGHRS and CDR2 is YFSETQ in the germline V gene. Losses at the gene ends were 2 bases for V and 6 bases for J; bases not matched to a gene: 9. CDR3 residues: CASSLDRGSTDGYTF. In nucleotides, the CDR3 is TGCGCCAGCAGCTTAGACAGGGGAAGCACTGATGGCTACACCTTC.

This chain links TRBV29-1 with TRBJ1-5, with D unresolved. The germline CDR1 and CDR2 sequences are SQVTM and ANQGSEA. The germline V and J ends were trimmed by 4 bases and 5 bases, with 12 bases remaining between them. This CDR3 contains 13 residues. The CDR3 bases are TGCAGCGTTGGTTTACCGGATGATCAGCCCCAGCATTTT. The encoded protein is CSVGLPDDQPQHF.

In the case of this clone: The sample carries other DNA sequences with the same CDR3. This chain connects TRBV7-9 to TRBJ2-7; D unresolved. Germline V gene lookup returns CDR1 SEHNR and CDR2 FQNEAQ (reference sequence). The ends were cut back, 3 bases at V and 4 bases at J, with 7 bases in the middle. This CDR3 spans 12 amino acids. In nucleotides, the CDR3 is TGTGCCAGCAGCTTTGACTCATACGAGCAGTACTTC. This encodes CASSFDSYEQYF.

The chain joins TRBV7-9 to TRBJ1-1; D is possibly TRBD1 (5 bases). Germline assignment: CDR1 SEHNR and CDR2 FQNEAQ (reference sequence). CDR3 length: 15 amino acids. Trimming shortened V by 2 bases and J by 1 base, and 11 bases separated the two germline ends. The CDR3 coding sequence is TGTGCCAGCAGCTTACCCCCAGGGTGGAACACTGAAGCTTTCTTT. This encodes CASSLPPGWNTEAFF.

The chain is built from TRBV7-9 and TRBJ1-2; no clear D. The germline V and J ends were trimmed by 4 bases and 4 bases, with 13 bases remaining between them. The CDR3 extends over 14 amino acids. Germline CDR1 and CDR2: SEHNR and FQNEAQ (reference sequence). The CDR3 region has the DNA TGTGCCAGCAGCTCGGCGGCGGGATCCTATGGCTACACCTTC. Translated: CASSSAAGSYGYTF.

The chain couples TRBV19 to TRBJ1-1; D ambiguous. The length of the CDR3 is 13 residues. CDR1 and CDR2 from the germline V gene are LNHDA and SQIVND (reference sequence). Trimming removed 5 bases from V and 1 base from J, with 8 bases in between. As DNA, the CDR3 is TGTGCCAGTAGTCAGCCGGGGAACACTGAAGCTTTCTTT. Its translation: CASSQPGNTEAFF. Variable domain in full (rest from reference TRBV19 and TRBJ1-1): DGGITQSPKYLFRKEGQNVTLSCEQNLNHDAMYWYRQDPGQGLRLIYYSQIVNDFQKGDIAEGYSVSREKKESFPLTVTSAQKNPTAFYLCASSQPGNTEAFFGQGTRLTVV.